This T cell receptor (beta chain) was documented in a study of T cell repertoires in cytomegalovirus infection. Whole-study context: Indications came from public TCR beta signatures; they pointed to CMV infection and to a matching HLA type. Study-wide results and limits: Within the response measured ex vivo, HLA-C-restricted CMV-specific TCR beta clonotypes were dominant.

TCRdb recomputed calls from the reads with MiXCR, one row per CDR3 protein. There are about 740,000 distinct CDR3 sequences in the sample; approximately 34% occur only once, and about 2.8% lies in the top ten. Trimming cost V 3 bases and J 3 bases, with 15 bases left between them. The CDR3 is 14 residues long. The germline V gene encodes CDR1 DFQATT and CDR2 SNEGSKA (reference sequence). For this clonotype: Its antigen is unidentified.

Sample: PBMCs. This clonotype originated in a human donor in good health (CMV status not recorded). Some clones in this sample may be carry-over from other donors' samples. The V call is TRBV20-1, the J call TRBJ2-7; D is perhaps TRBD2 (5 bases). CDR3 amino acids: CSARPMRGGYEQYF. CDR3 DNA sequence: TGCAGTGCTAGGCCGATGCGCGGAGGCTACGAGCAGTACTTC.